This TCR beta chain came from a study of radiation and T cells in renal cell carcinoma. Germline V gene sequence: CDR1 MNHEY, CDR2 SVGAGI. The CDR3 contains 16 residues. The V and J ends lost 4 bases and 6 bases, in that order; junction bases with no gene match: 10. Some clones are missing from TCRdb's copy, which holds only in-frame ones; the method was immunoSEQ multiplex PCR. Altogether approximately 150,000 clones are present, 86% being singletons, with the ten largest covering around a sixth. Time point defined: blood 4 weeks post-SBRT, at nephrectomy. The sample's treatment: 15 Gy SBRT to primary tumor, nephrectomy 4 weeks later.

This material consisted of blood, taken from a patient whose treatment included radiotherapy and nephrectomy. The genes are TRBV6-5 and TRBJ2-1, with 9 bases identical to TRBD1. The receptor was derived from a woman aged 45-65 years with renal cell carcinoma. CDR3 bases: TGTGCCAGCAGTTCCACAGGGGGCCAACTGGGCAATGAGCAGTTCTTC. Protein sequence: CASSSTGGQLGNEQFF.